This T cell receptor (beta chain) is drawn from a study of T cell responses to AZD1222 COVID-19 vaccine. Overall study context: Second-dose groups at about 4 or about 12 weeks were pooled.

Clones were read by immunoSEQ multiplex PCR, and TCRdb kept only the in-frame ones, dropping some. The sample gives about 140,000 clones, roughly 89% of which show up once; under 2.5% is in the top ten. The clonotype comes from an adult in good health. This material consisted of peripheral blood, taken on day 0 of AZD1222 vaccination.

The CDR3 DNA sequence: TGTGCCAGCAGTGACAGGGGGAGCACAGATACGCAGTATTTT. It encodes CASSDRGSTDTQYF. The chain uses TRBV6-4 and TRBJ2-3; maybe TRBD1 (6 bases). V lost 2 bases to trimming and J lost 0 bases, with 6 bases between them. The CDR3 runs to 14 residues. CDR1 MRHNA and CDR2 SNTAGT come from the germline V gene.